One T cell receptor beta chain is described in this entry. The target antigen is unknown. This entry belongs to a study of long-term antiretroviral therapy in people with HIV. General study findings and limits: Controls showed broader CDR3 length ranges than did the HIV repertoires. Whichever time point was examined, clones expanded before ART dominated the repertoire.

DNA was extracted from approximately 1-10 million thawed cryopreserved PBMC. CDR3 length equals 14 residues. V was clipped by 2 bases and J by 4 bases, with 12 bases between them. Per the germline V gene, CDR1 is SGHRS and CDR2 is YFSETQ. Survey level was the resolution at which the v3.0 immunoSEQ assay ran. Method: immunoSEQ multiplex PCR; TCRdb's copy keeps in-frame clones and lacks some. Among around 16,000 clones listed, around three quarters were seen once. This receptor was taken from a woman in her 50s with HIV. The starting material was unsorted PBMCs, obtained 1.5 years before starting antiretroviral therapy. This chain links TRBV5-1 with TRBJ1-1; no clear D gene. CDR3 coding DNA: TGCGCCAGCAGCTTCGGGTCCTTGGGCACTGAAGCTTTCTTT. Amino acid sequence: CASSFGSLGTEAFF.